Listed below are T cell receptor beta chains from one sample, sequenced in a study of CD8 T cells in ankylosing spondylitis. TCRdb passed the 5' RACE reads through MiXCR, listing each CDR3 protein once. Among approximately 550,000 distinct CDR3 sequences listed, about 12% were seen once. The sample was blood, either unsorted or a sorted T cell fraction (not recorded which). Every receptor here comes from a male donor with ankylosing spondylitis. The conserved cysteine and the conserved F or W are not part of the CDR3 here.

j_gene	v_gene	CDR3aa
TRBJ2-1	TRBV30	AWSFSASNEQF
TRBJ1-4	TRBV7-9	ASSLGDTNEKLF
TRBJ2-5	TRBV5-1	ASSFASQETQY
TRBJ2-7	TRBV11-2	ASRRDRGSYEQY
TRBJ1-1	TRBV7-2	ASSLGGGGNTEAF
TRBJ2-3	TRBV12-3/TRBV12-4	ASRWTVNRADTQY
TRBJ2-4	TRBV20-1	SAMIPTGGRDIQY
TRBJ2-6	TRBV5-1	ASSLSNRPRSGANVLT
TRBJ2-1	TRBV11-2	ASSWGLPSYNEQF
TRBJ2-1	TRBV6-2/TRBV6-3	ASSYDAGVAGVGEQF
TRBJ2-3	TRBV5-1	ASSRISGSTDTQY
TRBJ2-3	TRBV2	ASSAFRADTQY
TRBJ2-7	TRBV20-1	SARGGLNLYEQY
TRBJ1-4	TRBV6-6	ASSYRGNEKLF
TRBJ1-5	TRBV2	ASASEAGSNQPQH
TRBJ2-7	TRBV12-3/TRBV12-4	ASTHGPAYEQY
TRBJ2-3	TRBV11-2	ASSLQRLGTDTQY
TRBJ2-3	TRBV29-1	SVAGQDTQY
TRBJ2-2	TRBV5-1	ASSLEARTSTGELF
TRBJ2-2	TRBV15	ATSRGLADTGELF
TRBJ2-7	TRBV3-1	ASSQDGGKVYEQY
TRBJ1-2	TRBV11-2	ASSRQRVGNYGYT
TRBJ2-2	TRBV28	ASDGPATGELF
TRBJ2-1	TRBV7-2	ASSLVGWDYNEQF
TRBJ2-1	TRBV15	ATSRDSAGGHEQF
TRBJ1-1	TRBV13	ASSFGTGETEAF
TRBJ2-7	TRBV20-1	SARLHYEQY
TRBJ1-5	TRBV20-1	SARATGAAGNQPQH
TRBJ2-3	TRBV12-3/TRBV12-4	ASTRASVRDTQY
TRBJ2-2	TRBV3-1	ASSQAGELF
TRBJ2-5	TRBV7-9	ASSPIGRARETQY
TRBJ2-1	TRBV12-3/TRBV12-4	ATRNSGSSYNEQF
TRBJ2-2	TRBV30	AWRLAGNTGELF
TRBJ2-6	TRBV4-1	ASSLGWGGAGANVLT
TRBJ2-5	TRBV18	ASSPAEGIETQY
TRBJ2-1	TRBV5-5	ASSLGNRGSYNEQF
TRBJ2-5	TRBV29-1	SARRSGRAEETQY
TRBJ2-3	TRBV15	ATSSKPPPEDTQY
TRBJ2-1	TRBV12-3/TRBV12-4	ASTLPGLAGGSSYNEQF
TRBJ2-2	TRBV24-1	ATSDLRDREGTGELF
TRBJ1-1	TRBV2	ASSELGPATIEAF
TRBJ2-5	TRBV20-1	SAEGSGQETQY
TRBJ1-3	TRBV5-1	ASSEGAYGNTIY
TRBJ1-2	TRBV20-1	SAREGTYGYT
TRBJ2-5	TRBV20-1	SARDEAGGPQETQY
TRBJ1-2	TRBV5-1	ASSLMAAGVNYGYT
TRBJ2-4	TRBV6-2/TRBV6-3	ASRRRDWWHIQY
TRBJ1-4	TRBV6-1	ASRSYGAINEKLF
TRBJ2-5	TRBV20-1	SAWTSDETQY
TRBJ2-6	TRBV27	ATLGARWGANVLT
TRBJ1-5	TRBV12-3/TRBV12-4	ASSYDQGGGNQPQH
TRBJ2-5	TRBV3-1	ASSQDARAPSQY
TRBJ2-1	TRBV24-1	ATSDLSGRSDNEQF
TRBJ1-3	TRBV4-1	ASSQDLDSGNTIY
TRBJ2-1	TRBV6-1	ASSPRDRGNEQF